One and the same sample provided the 9 T cell receptor beta chains below, sequenced in a study of shared clonotypes between healthy human individuals. The protocol was immunoSEQ multiplex PCR, while the TCRdb copy is restricted to in-frame clones and leaves out a portion. Of some 900,000 clones listed, over 60% are singletons. Sequenced: memory CD4+ T cells sorted from blood. The subset denotes: CD45RA-negative fraction. The receptors originated from a man between 18 and 29 years old in good health.

The V gene is TRBV11-2, the J gene TRBJ2-7, with D possibly called TRBD1 or TRBD2 (5 bases each). Trimming cost V 7 bases and J 2 bases, with 18 bases left between them. The CDR3 length is 15 residues. From germline, CDR1 is SGHAT and CDR2 FQNNGV. The CDR3 DNA is TGTGCCAGCACCCCCTCGGGGCAGGCAACCTACGAGCAGTACTTC. Translating gives CASTPSGQATYEQYF.

The V gene is TRBV29-1, the J gene TRBJ1-2; D call uncertain. The CDR3 covers 12 residues. Germline V lookup: CDR1 SQVTM, CDR2 ANQGSEA. Trimming shortened V by 1 base and J by 4 bases, and 7 bases separated the two germline ends. CDR3: CSVEVGSYGYTF. CDR3 DNA sequence: TGCAGCGTTGAAGTTGGTAGCTATGGCTACACCTTC.

The chain is built from TRBV18 and TRBJ2-5; D is unresolved. The V gene lost 4 bases and the J gene lost 5 bases, with 11 bases spanning the gap. The CDR3 length is 13 residues. The germline gives CDR1 KGHSH, CDR2 LQKENI. The chain's CDR3 is CASSLDVKETQYF. CDR3 nucleotide sequence: TGTGCCAGCTCACTGGACGTGAAGGAGACCCAGTACTTC.

This chain joins TRBV2 and TRBJ2-2, with D unresolved. V lost 6 bases to trimming and J lost 5 bases, with 10 bases between them. CDR1 SNHLY and CDR2 FYNNEI come from the germline V gene. The CDR3 is 13 amino acids. The CDR3 DNA sequence: TGTGCCAGCAGCGCCACGGATACCGGGGAGCTGTTTTTT. Residues: CASSATDTGELFF.

The table lists this clone with a few counts. This chain uses TRBV2 with TRBJ2-3; 11 nucleotides agree with TRBD2. With 7 bases clipped from V and 5 bases from J, the junction kept 5 bases outside the gene matches. CDR3 length equals 14 residues. The V gene's germline CDR1 is SNHLY and CDR2 FYNNEI. CDR3 amino acids: CASNSGGAVDTQYF. CDR3 bases: TGTGCCAGCAATAGCGGGGGGGCCGTAGATACGCAGTATTTT.

J is TRBJ2-5 and V is TRBV29-1, with TRBD2 matching 8 bases. The germline CDR1 and CDR2 sequences are SQVTM and ANQGSEA. The CDR3 contains 14 residues. The V and J ends lost 1 base and 2 bases, in that order; junction bases with no gene match: 3. The CDR3 DNA sequence: TGCAGCGTTGAAGGCGGACTAGCTCAAGAGACCCAGTACTTC. Amino acids: CSVEGGLAQETQYF. Based on the CDR3 plus reference TRBV29-1 and TRBJ2-5, the full variable domain is SAVISQKPSRDICQRGTSLTIQCQVDSQVTMMFWYRQQPGQSLTLIATANQGSEATYESGFVIDKFPISRPNLTFSTLTVSNMSPEDSSIYLCSVEGGLAQETQYFGPGTRLLVL.

The CDR3 nucleotides are TGTGCCAGCAGCTCGAGGGATTTGACAGAGTACCAAGAGACCCAGTACTTC. Translating it yields CASSSRDLTEYQETQYF. This chain joins TRBV11-3 and TRBJ2-5; either TRBD1 or TRBD2 may supply D (5 bases each). CDR3 length equals 17 residues. Trimming took off 4 bases at V and 0 bases at J, with 18 bases between the two ends. Germline CDR1 reads SGHNT; CDR2 reads YENEEA. Complete variable domain (other parts from reference TRBV11-3 and TRBJ2-5): EAGVVQSPRYKIIEKKQPVAFWCNPISGHNTLYWYLQNLGQGPELLIRYENEEAVDDSQLPKDRFSAERLKGVDSTLKIQPAELGDSAVYLCASSSRDLTEYQETQYFGPGTRLLVL.

In this sample, this clone turned up a few times. The sample has other DNA sequences that encode this CDR3 too. This chain joins TRBV30 and TRBJ1-5; D not resolved. CDR1 and CDR2 from the germline V gene are GTSNPN and SVGIG (reference sequence). Trimming stripped 0 bases from V and 1 base from J, with 1 base between. There are 12 residues in the CDR3. The CDR3 region has the DNA TGTGCCTGGAGTGTCAGCAATCAGCCCCAGCATTTT. This sequence encodes CAWSVSNQPQHF.

The sample holds one count of this clone. V is TRBV19 and J is TRBJ1-4, with TRBD1 identical over 7 bases. The CDR3 totals 14 residues. Germline assignment: CDR1 LNHDA and CDR2 SQIVND (reference sequence). J was trimmed by 8 bases and V by 9 bases; bases with no gene match: 12. CDR3 protein: CASGKWDSSEKLFF. The CDR3 DNA reads TGTGCCAGCGGGAAGTGGGACAGCTCAGAAAAACTGTTTTTT.